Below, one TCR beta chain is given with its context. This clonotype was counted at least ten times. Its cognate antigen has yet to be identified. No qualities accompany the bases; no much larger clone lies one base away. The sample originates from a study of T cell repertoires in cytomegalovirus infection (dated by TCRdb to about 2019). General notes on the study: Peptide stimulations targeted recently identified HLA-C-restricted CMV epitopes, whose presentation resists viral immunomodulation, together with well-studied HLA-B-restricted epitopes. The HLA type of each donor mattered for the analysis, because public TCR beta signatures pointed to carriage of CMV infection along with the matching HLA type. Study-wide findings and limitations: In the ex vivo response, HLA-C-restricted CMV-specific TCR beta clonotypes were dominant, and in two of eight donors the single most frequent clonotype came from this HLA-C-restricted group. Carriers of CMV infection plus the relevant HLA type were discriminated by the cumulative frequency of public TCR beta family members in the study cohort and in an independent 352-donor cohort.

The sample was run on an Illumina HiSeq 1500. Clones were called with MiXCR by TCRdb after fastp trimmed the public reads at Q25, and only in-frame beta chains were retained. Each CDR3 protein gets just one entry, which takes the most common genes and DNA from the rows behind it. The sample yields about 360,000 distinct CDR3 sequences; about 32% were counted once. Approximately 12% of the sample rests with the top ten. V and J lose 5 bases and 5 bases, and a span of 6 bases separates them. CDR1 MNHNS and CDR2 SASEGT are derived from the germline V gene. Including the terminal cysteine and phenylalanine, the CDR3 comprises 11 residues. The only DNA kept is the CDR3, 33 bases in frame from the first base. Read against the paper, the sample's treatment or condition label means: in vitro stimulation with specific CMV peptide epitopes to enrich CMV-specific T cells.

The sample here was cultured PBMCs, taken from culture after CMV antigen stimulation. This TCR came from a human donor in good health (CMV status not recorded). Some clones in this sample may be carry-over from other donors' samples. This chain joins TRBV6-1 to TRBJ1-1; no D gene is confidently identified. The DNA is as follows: TGTGCCAGCAGTTCGGTTACTGAAGCTTTCTTT. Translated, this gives CASSSVTEAFF.